This T cell receptor (beta chain) was sequenced for a study of cytomegalovirus exposure and HLA in healthy donors (dated by TCRdb to 2015 to 2018). Regarding the research as a whole: In an earlier analysis of approximately 500 of the donors, less than 350 Gb of sequence data and about 110 million unique TCR beta sequences from roughly 200 million T cells were reported. An early release covering over 500 HLA-typed donors comprised 300 to 350 gigabases of sequencing data and around 86 million unique TCR sequences. The genetic ancestry cluster associated with self-reported Caucasian donors included about 84% of the approximately 430 genotyped donors. The study aimed to test whether cataloging public T cell receptors could reveal signatures of past pathogen exposure. The study profiled the T cell repertoires of more than 500 subjects by immunosequencing and related them to cytomegalovirus serostatus. Along with the approximately 650-subject first cohort, a separate validation cohort of approximately 110 different subjects was used. To predict cytomegalovirus infection status, the study combined high-throughput TCR immunosequencing, statistical association of individual TCRs with disease status, and machine learning. A later analysis re-analyzed previously published TCR beta repertoires from about 600 donors and added high-resolution HLA genotyping to study TCR occurrence patterns. The later analysis used no new phenotypic data to find candidate immune exposures, relying instead on TCR beta sequences and their occurrence across donors. An earlier analysis of approximately 630 of the donors applied high-throughput TCR beta sequencing to assess whether each TCR beta V gene segment acted as functional or pseudogenic. Donor age, sex, ethnicity and CMV serostatus were collected together with the repertoire data. Genome-wide SNP genotypes for about 60% of the roughly 670 donors were used in a later genetic analysis, which treated that subset as a discovery cohort. Every repertoire in the discovery cohort had been generated on one and the same sequencing platform. HLA typing covered class I and class II loci at four-digit resolution. Typing coverage differed by locus: A, B, C, DRB1 and DQB1 were typed in roughly 629-640 donors, DQA1 in roughly 510, DPA1 in nearly 610, and DPB1 in just under 480. Roughly 5 DR-DQ haplotypes were handled as single units for association and clustering because linkage in the cohort was strong. Across 398 genotyped donors of the cohort, an average of roughly 250,000 unique TCR beta nucleotide sequences per donor were sequenced, and roughly a sixth of those sequences were non-productive. Results and caveats for the whole study, not just this receptor: The cohort was sequenced for TCR beta chains only, and without alpha or paired-chain data the features that could be detected were limited. In both the original and validation cohorts, the classifier was reported to diagnose cytomegalovirus status with high specificity and sensitivity. Across donors, most TCR sequences were observed very rarely, whereas some public TCRs were present in many individuals. Strong co-occurrence of HLA alleles, especially DR and DQ, made assigning TCR associations to individual alleles difficult. Because counts were too low, about 15 rarely observed V segments, including chromosome 9 orphons, were left out of the earlier analysis of several hundred of the donors. A later analysis found that HLA-associated TCR beta chains were more clonally expanded and had lower generation probabilities than equally common non-associated chains. The authors suggested that the approach could potentially be extended to other disease states and immunological phenotypes. Compared with the approximately 720-donor mean, donors in an Asian-associated ancestry cluster had fewer N-insertions in productive TCRs, according to a later genetic analysis. Several of the top co-occurrence clusters appeared to be linked to parvovirus B19, influenza, CMV and Epstein-Barr virus, according to a later analysis. A further reported finding was that TCR beta sequences accurately predicted the HLA-A and HLA-B alleles for most subjects in the first cohort. Roughly uniform sequencing depth across donors was assumed in presence/absence analyses, although this assumption may not hold. Immune exposure information for the cohort was limited to CMV serostatus. A few of the identified cytomegalovirus-associated TCR beta chains were confirmed in vitro to be specific for cytomegalovirus antigens. A cluster of highly shared sequence variants was judged likely to represent a technical artifact of the sequencing pipeline. In an earlier analysis of more than 500 of the donors, most TCR beta V segments appeared in productive rearrangements about 90% or about 30% of the time, broadly matching IMGT annotations. According to a later analysis, most CMV-associated TCR beta chains appeared to be HLA-restricted, and the HLA associations seemed to be driven largely by CMV exposure. A later genetic analysis associated a missense DCLRE1C variant with V-gene and J-gene trimming of TCR beta chains, and an independent cohort replicated the association. Correlated functional status among segregating V segments might reflect linkage disequilibrium, but an unknown experimental factor could not be ruled out. At a false discovery rate of 0.05, a later analysis linked about 16,000 TCR beta sequences to specific HLA alleles. The study gave a list of roughly 150 TCR beta chains associated with cytomegalovirus. According to a later analysis, TCR association rates differed among HLA loci, with DRB1 alleles showing the most associated TCRs and HLA-C alleles showing the fewest. Because HLA typing was unavailable for some donors at each locus, only the typed subset was used in association tests. Some IMGT-functional V segments, including TRBV6-2 and TRBV6-3, could not be distinguished by the 87-base-pair reads and were therefore excluded.

Library preparation used the immunoSEQ multiplex PCR assay. For the multiplex PCR, a mixture combining 60 forward primers for TCR Vbeta segments and 13 reverse primers for TCR Jbeta segments was used. The CDR3 region of rearranged TCR beta genes was amplified from genomic DNA by a multiplex PCR assay. The amplified TCR beta libraries were sequenced on the Illumina HiSeq System as 87-base-pair reads. The authors processed their data as follows. Across the 500 to 750 repertoires, a later analysis counted roughly 84 million unique TCR beta chains, roughly 11 million of which were shared by at least two donors. Raw reads were error-corrected and collapsed into unique sequences with a nearest-neighbor algorithm that merged closely related sequences to remove PCR and sequencing errors. CDR3 sequences were aligned to IMGT reference sequences to assign V, D and J gene segments. For a sequence to be retained, a match of at least six nucleotides to both a V gene segment and a J gene segment was required. Rearrangements were classified as productive when the CDR3 lacked stop codons and remained in frame with V and J, and all other rearrangements were classified as non-productive. CDR3 was defined by IMGT convention, running from the second conserved V-encoded cysteine to the conserved J-encoded phenylalanine. In an earlier analysis of around 600 of the donors, sequences lacking an unambiguous match to a single V gene segment were excluded. In an earlier analysis of some 590 of the donors, V segments were called functional above 56.7% productive rearrangements and were called segregating when the between-donor standard deviation exceeded 5%. A statistical classification framework was built for diagnosing cytomegalovirus status from the catalog of TCR beta chain sequences. V and J gene assignment, in a later analysis, came from comparing TCR nucleotide sequences with IMGT/GENE-DB human TR gene sequences. Using the TCRdist pipeline, a later analysis assigned CDR3 sequences along with most-parsimonious VDJ recombination scenarios. In a later analysis, each TCR beta chain was defined by its CDR3 amino acid sequence together with its V-gene family, and reads lacking a unique V-gene family were excluded. A later analysis removed over 500 highly shared, low-generation-probability nucleotide sequences to deal with suspected cross-contamination and a sequencing artifact. For each public chain, a later analysis derived a clonal expansion index from normalized ranks of inferred template counts within each repertoire. Generation probabilities in a later analysis came from a VDJ recombination model fitted to out-of-frame rearrangements, and those results were checked against IGoR. In a later analysis, hypergeometric tests were used to score TCR-TCR, TCR-HLA and TCR-CMV co-occurrence, with a repertoire-size bias correction applied to TCR pairs. In a later analysis, false discovery rates were estimated by permuting HLA or CMV assignments 20 times. In a later analysis, co-occurring TCRs were grouped using DBSCAN, with TCRdist sequence similarity added in when clustering inside HLA-allele-positive subsets. Repertoires with fewer than 30,000 or more than 120,000 public chains were left out of co-occurrence clustering, as were five repertoires with anomalous nucleotide sharing. Entries here come from immuneACCESS through TCRdb and include only in-frame sequences with V and J called. Some clones fail to appear in such tables; in the studies checked, an unresolved V gene covers under half of the shortfall, and the cause of the remainder is unknown. From that table come the V and J calls and clone size; the DNA was used to work out D and trimming. Recorded for this sample are about 94,000 clones; about four fifths of them occurred a single time. The ten most abundant clones make up around 10% of the sample.

A single count supports this clone. There is no known antigen for this receptor. The sample holds no much larger clone one base away, and base qualities are not on file. The cohort was made up of 650 to 700 healthy bone marrow donors. At the time of sampling, every cohort member was nominally healthy, though immune exposures that went unrecorded were likely present. CMV serostatus was recorded as positive for about 300 and negative for about 50% of the roughly 670 cohort members, whereas no CMV serostatus was recorded for the donor in question. A peripheral blood sample was collected from each donor, and TCR beta sequencing was performed on peripheral blood mononuclear cells. Genomic DNA extraction from the blood cell samples was performed with the Qiagen DNeasy Blood Extraction Kit. V has 5 bases trimmed and J has 6 bases trimmed; junction bases matching no gene number 7. CDR1 and CDR2 are drawn from the germline V gene: MRHNA, SNTAGT. From the cysteine up to the phenylalanine, the CDR3 has a length of 15 residues. Of the read, only the CDR3 DNA is kept; its 45 bases are in frame from base 1.

This receptor was identified in a human donor in good health. Source material: PBMCs. The sequence joins TRBV6-4 to TRBJ1-4; 9 nucleotides in the junction match TRBD1. The base sequence is TGTGCCAGCAGTCCAACGGGACAGGGCGATGAAAAACTGTTTTTT. This translates into CASSPTGQGDEKLFF.